The entry that follows covers one TCR beta chain sequence. A single record per CDR3 protein comes from TCRdb applying MiXCR to the multiplex PCR reads. The sample lists approximately 210,000 distinct CDR3 sequences, 32% occurring once. V was pared by 4 bases and J by 9 bases, with 16 bases between. CDR3 length equals 15 residues. CDR1 is SGHAT and CDR2 is FQNNGV in the germline V gene. The source of the sample is a study of breast tumors, draining lymph nodes, adjacent tissues. The lymph nodes were axillary draining lymph nodes from breast cancer patients. This TCR was sampled from a female donor with breast cancer. Some clones in this sample may be carry-over from other donors' samples. The specimen was axillary lymph node tissue. V is TRBV11-2 and J is TRBJ1-6; tentative D call: TRBD1 (6 bases). The CDR3, as DNA: TGTGCCAGCAGCTCATTAGCGGGGGCGAGTTCACCCCTCCACTTT. Amino acids: CASSSLAGASSPLHF.